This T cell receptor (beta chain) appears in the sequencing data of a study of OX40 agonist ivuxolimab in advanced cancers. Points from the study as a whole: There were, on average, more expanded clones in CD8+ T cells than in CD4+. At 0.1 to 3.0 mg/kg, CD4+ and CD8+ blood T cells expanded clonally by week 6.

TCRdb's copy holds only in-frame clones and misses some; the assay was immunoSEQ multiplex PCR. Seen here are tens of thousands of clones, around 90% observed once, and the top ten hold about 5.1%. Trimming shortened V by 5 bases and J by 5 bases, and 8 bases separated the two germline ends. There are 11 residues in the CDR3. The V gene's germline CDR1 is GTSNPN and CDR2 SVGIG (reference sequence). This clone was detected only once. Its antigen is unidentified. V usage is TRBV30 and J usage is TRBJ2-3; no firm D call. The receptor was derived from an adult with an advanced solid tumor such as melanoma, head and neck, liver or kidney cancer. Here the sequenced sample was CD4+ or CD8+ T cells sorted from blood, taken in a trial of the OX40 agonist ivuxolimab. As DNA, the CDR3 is TGTGCCTGGGGACCGGGAGATACGCAGTATTTT. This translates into CAWGPGDTQYF.